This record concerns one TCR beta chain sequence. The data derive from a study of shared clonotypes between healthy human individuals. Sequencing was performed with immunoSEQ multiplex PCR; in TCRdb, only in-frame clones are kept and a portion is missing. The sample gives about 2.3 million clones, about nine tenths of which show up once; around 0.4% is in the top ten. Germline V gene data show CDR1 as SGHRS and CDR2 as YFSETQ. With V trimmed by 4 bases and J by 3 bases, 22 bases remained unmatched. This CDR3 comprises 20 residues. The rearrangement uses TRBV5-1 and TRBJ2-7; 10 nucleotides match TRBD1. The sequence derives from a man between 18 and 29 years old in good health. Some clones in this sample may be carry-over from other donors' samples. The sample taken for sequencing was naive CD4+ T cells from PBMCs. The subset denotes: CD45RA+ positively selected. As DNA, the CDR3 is TGCGCCAGCAGCCTATCCTTGGGACAGGGGAAGACTAGGTTCTTCTACGAGCAGTACTTC. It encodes CASSLSLGQGKTRFFYEQYF.